Listed below are T cell receptor beta chains from one sample, sequenced in a study of shared clonotypes between healthy human individuals. TCRdb's table, derived via immunoSEQ multiplex PCR, lists solely in-frame clones and lacks some. The repertoire holds about 1.9 million clones, with 93% as singletons. The sample consisted of naive CD8+ T cells from PBMCs. The source is a man younger than 30 in good health. Some clones in this sample may be carry-over from other donors' samples. CDR3s include the opening cysteine and the closing phenylalanine or tryptophan. Each record gives: D gene, V gene, clone size, J gene, CDR3 length, CDR3 protein, CDR3 DNA. D genes are given only for firm matches. Size values are once, few and many counts, or a class for expanded clones, and some rows have none.

>.|TRBV11-2|.|TRBJ2-3|16
CASSLGTGLGTDTQYF
TGTGCCAGCAGCTTAGGCACAGGTCTAGGCACAGATACGCAGTATTTT
>.|TRBV7-2|.|TRBJ2-7|15
CASSSPQQFSYEQYF
TGTGCCAGCAGCTCCCCCCAGCAGTTTTCCTACGAGCAGTACTTC
>TRBD1|TRBV4-3|.|TRBJ1-5|13
CASSPRDSQPQHF
TGCGCCAGCAGCCCCAGGGACAGTCAGCCCCAGCATTTT
>.|TRBV7-7|.|TRBJ2-7|13
CASSLRNSYEQYF
TGTGCCAGCAGCTTACGAAATTCCTACGAGCAGTACTTC
>.|TRBV27|.|TRBJ1-1|15
CASSSPGAPNTEAFF
TGTGCCAGCAGTTCCCCAGGGGCTCCGAACACTGAAGCTTTCTTT
>TRBD2|TRBV5-5|.|TRBJ2-3|15
CASSGPGTSQYTQYF
TGTGCCAGCAGCGGCCCCGGGACTAGTCAATATACGCAGTATTTT
>.|TRBV29-1|once|TRBJ2-1|11
CSFSGGYEQFF
TGCAGCTTTTCAGGAGGGTATGAGCAGTTCTTC
>TRBD1|TRBV2|.|TRBJ2-2|19
CASSPDPTGVFTNTGELFF
TGTGCCAGCAGTCCCGACCCGACAGGGGTCTTTACGAACACCGGGGAGCTGTTTTTT
>.|TRBV28|.|TRBJ1-5|18
CASSQTGTEPYSNQPQHF
TGTGCCAGCAGTCAAACCGGGACGGAGCCTTATAGCAATCAGCCCCAGCATTTT
>.|TRBV19|.|TRBJ2-1|12
CASSIVANEQFF
TGTGCCAGTAGTATAGTTGCAAATGAGCAGTTCTTC
>TRBD2|TRBV18|once|TRBJ2-7|16
CASSPTPLAAAYEQYF
TGTGCCAGCTCACCTACCCCCCTAGCGGCCGCCTACGAGCAGTACTTC
>TRBD2|TRBV18|.|TRBJ2-1|15
CASSPSRGYNNEQFF
TGTGCCAGCTCACCATCGCGGGGGTACAACAATGAGCAGTTCTTC
>.|TRBV20-1|.|TRBJ2-7|11
CSARGQGGEYF
TGCAGTGCTAGGGGACAAGGAGGCGAGTACTTC
>.|TRBV6-5|.|TRBJ2-5|14
CASSLQGYGETQYF
TGTGCCAGCAGTTTGCAGGGATACGGAGAGACCCAGTACTTC
>.|TRBV7-6|.|TRBJ2-1|13
CASSLGQFNEQFF
TGTGCCAGCAGTCTCGGACAGTTCAATGAGCAGTTCTTC
>.|TRBV7-9|.|TRBJ1-3|16
CASSSRTQSSGNTIYF
TGTGCCAGCAGCTCTCGGACGCAGAGCTCTGGAAACACCATATATTTT
>.|TRBV19|once|TRBJ2-7|13
CASSPTWGYEQYF
TGTGCCAGTAGTCCCACGTGGGGTTACGAGCAGTACTTC
>.|TRBV4-3|.|TRBJ2-7|15
CASSQDRGSGYEQYF
TGCGCCAGCAGCCAAGATCGTGGTAGCGGCTACGAGCAGTACTTC
>TRBD1|TRBV7-9|.|TRBJ1-4|17
CASSETGGAHLNEKLFF
TGTGCCAGCAGCGAGACAGGGGGAGCGCATCTTAATGAAAAACTGTTTTTT
>.|TRBV9|.|TRBJ2-7|16
CASSVEERARAYEQYF
TGTGCCAGCAGCGTAGAAGAGCGGGCGCGGGCCTACGAGCAGTACTTC
>.|TRBV18|.|TRBJ1-5|12
CASSRQDQPQHF
TGTGCCAGCTCACGACAGGATCAGCCCCAGCATTTT
>.|TRBV5-6|.|TRBJ2-7|14
CASTLGGPSYEQYF
TGTGCCAGCACTCTGGGGGGACCCTCCTACGAGCAGTACTTC
>.|TRBV9|.|TRBJ2-5|15
CASSAGRTLQETQYF
TGTGCCAGCAGCGCGGGTAGGACCCTCCAAGAGACCCAGTACTTC
>TRBD2|TRBV28|.|TRBJ2-7|19
CASSLVGRSTGTSAYEQYF
TGTGCCAGCAGTTTAGTGGGTCGCTCTACCGGGACTAGCGCCTACGAGCAGTACTTC
>.|TRBV4-1|.|TRBJ2-7|16
CASSQDSGGLAYEQYF
TGCGCCAGCAGCCAAGATTCAGGCGGTCTAGCGTACGAGCAGTACTTC
>.|TRBV6-1|.|TRBJ2-1|15
CASSEDSSSYNEQFF
TGTGCCAGCAGTGAAGACTCAAGCTCCTACAATGAGCAGTTCTTC
>.|TRBV29-1|.|TRBJ2-2|15
CSVEGRVSGTGELFF
TGCAGCGTTGAGGGGCGGGTCTCGGGGACCGGGGAGCTGTTTTTT
>.|TRBV11-2|.|TRBJ2-1|15
CASSLWRTVGYEQFF
TGTGCCAGCAGCCTGTGGAGAACTGTTGGTTATGAGCAGTTCTTC
>.|TRBV29-1|.|TRBJ2-7|13
CSVEGRDTYEQYF
TGCAGCGTTGAGGGCAGGGACACCTACGAGCAGTACTTC
>TRBD1|TRBV27|.|TRBJ1-1|14
CASRPGQLNTEAFF
TGTGCCAGCCGACCGGGACAGTTGAACACTGAAGCTTTCTTT
>.|TRBV5-1|.|TRBJ2-2|18
CASSQLQGPSFLSGELFF
TGCGCCAGCAGCCAACTACAGGGCCCTTCTTTTCTATCCGGGGAGCTGTTTTTT
>.|TRBV11-2|.|TRBJ1-2|17
CASSLAPPGGAGYGYTF
TGTGCCAGCAGCTTAGCCCCCCCTGGAGGGGCAGGCTATGGCTACACCTTC
>.|TRBV4-3|.|TRBJ2-7|12
CASSQRFGEQYF
TGCGCCAGCAGCCAAAGATTTGGGGAGCAGTACTTC
>.|TRBV7-9|.|TRBJ2-1|14
CASRLGSSYNEQFF
TGTGCCAGCAGATTGGGTAGCTCTTACAATGAGCAGTTCTTC
>.|TRBV11-2|.|TRBJ2-3|15
CASSLGVGVGDTQYF
TGTGCCAGCAGCCTCGGCGTCGGGGTTGGGGATACGCAGTATTTT
>.|TRBV27|.|TRBJ2-5|16
CASSLSPARGRAAQYF
TGTGCCAGCAGTTTATCCCCCGCCAGGGGGAGGGCGGCCCAGTACTTC
>.|TRBV6-5|.|TRBJ2-1|14
CASSDWSSYNEQFF
TGTGCCAGCAGTGACTGGAGCTCCTACAATGAGCAGTTCTTC
>.|TRBV19|.|TRBJ1-1|15
CASSAFTPGGTEAFF
TGTGCCAGTAGTGCCTTCACCCCGGGAGGCACTGAAGCTTTCTTT
>.|TRBV2|few|TRBJ2-7|12
CASSGSSYEQYF
TGTGCCAGCAGTGGGAGCTCCTACGAGCAGTACTTC
>.|TRBV27|.|TRBJ1-1|13
CASSLGGRTEAFF
TGTGCCAGCAGTTTAGGGGGGCGGACTGAAGCTTTCTTT
>TRBD2|TRBV27|.|TRBJ2-3|15
CASSLLAGGSDTQYF
TGTGCCAGCAGTTTGCTAGCGGGAGGGTCAGATACGCAGTATTTT
>TRBD2|TRBV25-1|.|TRBJ2-7|16
CASSEFGLAGVNEQYF
TGTGCCAGCAGTGAATTTGGCCTAGCGGGAGTAAACGAGCAGTACTTC
>TRBD1|TRBV9|.|TRBJ2-7|15
CASSVGTGGRYEQYF
TGTGCCAGCAGCGTAGGGACAGGGGGTAGGTACGAGCAGTACTTC
>.|TRBV7-3|.|TRBJ2-7|13
CASSWVAGAEQYF
TGTGCCAGCAGCTGGGTGGCGGGGGCCGAGCAGTACTTC
>.|TRBV4-1|.|TRBJ2-7|14
CASSQVGAFHEQYF
TGCGCCAGCAGCCAAGTCGGGGCCTTTCACGAGCAGTACTTC
>TRBD2|TRBV27|.|TRBJ2-1|16
CASSLMGLAVYNEQFF
TGTGCCAGCAGTCTCATGGGACTAGCGGTATACAATGAGCAGTTCTTC
>.|TRBV19|.|TRBJ2-7|13
CASSSRLRYEQYF
TGTGCCAGTAGTAGCCGTTTAAGGTACGAGCAGTACTTC
>TRBD1|TRBV7-2|.|TRBJ1-4|15
CASSLQDRDYEKLFF
TGTGCCAGCAGCTTACAGGACAGGGACTATGAAAAACTGTTTTTT
>.|TRBV9|.|TRBJ1-2|12
CASSGEGTGYTF
TGTGCCAGCAGCGGTGAAGGGACTGGCTACACCTTC
>.|TRBV2|.|TRBJ2-2|17
CASRTATGTPIPGELFF
TGTGCCAGCAGAACAGCAACCGGGACACCCATTCCCGGGGAGCTGTTTTTT
>.|TRBV9|.|TRBJ2-7|13
CASSGDLPYEQYF
TGTGCCAGCAGCGGGGACCTCCCCTACGAGCAGTACTTC
>.|TRBV4-1|.|TRBJ1-4|16
CASSQDGGQSNEKLFF
TGCGCCAGCAGCCAAGACGGAGGGCAAAGTAATGAAAAACTGTTTTTT
>.|TRBV10-3|.|TRBJ1-1|14
CAISDRDLNTEAFF
TGTGCCATCAGTGACCGGGATTTGAACACTGAAGCTTTCTTT
>TRBD2|TRBV18|.|TRBJ2-3|17
CASSAARTSGYTDTQYF
TGTGCCAGCTCAGCTGCCCGGACTAGCGGTTACACAGATACGCAGTATTTT